One sample yielded the 4 T cell receptor beta chains listed below, sequenced in a study of long-term antiretroviral therapy in people with HIV. Researchers report immunoSEQ v3.0 was run at survey level. The assay was immunoSEQ multiplex PCR, and TCRdb's table has in-frame clones only and misses some. The sample consists of about 44,000 clones, nearly 95% of them appearing once. The sample in question was unsorted PBMCs, obtained 3.7 years after starting antiretroviral therapy. These receptors all come from a woman in her forties or fifties with HIV.

V is TRBV29-1 and J is TRBJ1-1, with D maybe TRBD1 (6 bases). V was clipped by 4 bases and J by 0 bases, with 12 bases between them. CDR3 length: 14 residues. Germline CDR1 and CDR2: SQVTM and ANQGSEA. The CDR3, as DNA: TGCAGCGTTGTTGGACAGTCAATGAACACTGAAGCTTTCTTT. This translates into CSVVGQSMNTEAFF. The variable domain in full, with the rest retrieved from reference TRBV29-1 and TRBJ1-1, is SAVISQKPSRDICQRGTSLTIQCQVDSQVTMMFWYRQQPGQSLTLIATANQGSEATYESGFVIDKFPISRPNLTFSTLTVSNMSPEDSSIYLCSVVGQSMNTEAFFGQGTRLTVV.

The chain uses TRBV7-9 and TRBJ2-4; 7 bases match TRBD2. The J segment lost 5 bases and the V segment lost 5 bases, leaving 12 bases of the junction unmatched. Germline V gene lookup returns CDR1 SEHNR and CDR2 FQNEAQ (reference sequence). This CDR3 spans 16 amino acids. CDR3 nucleotide sequence: TGTGCCAGCAGCAACCGGGACTACGGCGGGGAAAACATTCAGTACTTC. Amino acids: CASSNRDYGGENIQYF.

The chain carries TRBV30 and TRBJ2-5; 7 bases line up with TRBD2. Unmatched junction bases numbered 9, after V lost 1 base and J lost 4 bases. CDR1 is GTSNPN and CDR2 is SVGIG in the germline V gene (reference sequence). The CDR3 length is 15 residues. The CDR3: CAWSAVQRERETQYF. CDR3 nucleotide sequence: TGTGCCTGGAGTGCGGTGCAGCGGGAAAGAGAGACCCAGTACTTC.

This chain uses TRBV7-9 with TRBJ1-4; D gene ambiguous. V dropped 5 bases and J dropped 7 bases, with 14 bases sitting between them. The V gene's germline CDR1 is SEHNR and CDR2 FQNEAQ (reference sequence). This CDR3 spans 14 amino acids. CDR3 in amino acids: CASSLKNRVEKLFF. The CDR3 DNA reads TGTGCCAGCAGCCTTAAGAACAGAGTTGAAAAACTGTTTTTT.